These T cell receptor beta chains were read from a single sample in a study of CD8 T cells in Susac syndrome. TCRdb redid the calling of the immunoSEQ multiplex PCR reads with MiXCR, one entry per CDR3 protein. The table has more than 85,000 distinct CDR3 sequences, 90% to 98% seen once. Sequenced: CD4+ T cells from PBMCs. All receptors derive from a human donor in good health. Both conserved end residues are part of each CDR3. Fields, in order: V gene, CDR3 length, clone size, J gene, D gene, CDR3 DNA, CDR3 protein. The D gene is left open where the match is weak. Part of the rows lack a size; the others show once, few, many or a class for expanded clones.

TRBV2	15	-	TRBJ2-5	-	TGTGCCAGCAGTGAAGTGGGGTCTAGACAAGAGACCCAGTACTTC	CASSEVGSRQETQYF
TRBV3-1	15	-	TRBJ1-2	-	TGTGCCAGCAGCCAAGCCCCAATCAACAGCTATGGCTACACCTTC	CASSQAPINSYGYTF
TRBV24-1	12	-	TRBJ1-2	TRBD1	TGTGCCGCGGGACAGGGAAACTATGGCTACACCTTC	CAAGQGNYGYTF
TRBV29-1	15	-	TRBJ2-3	TRBD1	TGCAGCGTTGATCCCGGACAGGGAATCACAGATACGCAGTATTTT	CSVDPGQGITDTQYF
TRBV18	13	-	TRBJ2-7	TRBD1	TGTGCCAGCTCACCAGAACAGGGGCTCGAGCAGTACTTC	CASSPEQGLEQYF
TRBV30	12	-	TRBJ2-3	-	TGTGCCTGGAGTCCCTCCACGGATACGCAGTATTTT	CAWSPSTDTQYF
TRBV12-3/TRBV12-4	16	-	TRBJ2-2	-	TGTGCCAGCAGTTTAGGAGGGTTGGCGAACACCGGGGAGCTGTTTTTT	CASSLGGLANTGELFF
TRBV12-5	13	-	TRBJ2-5	-	TGTGCTAGTGGTTGGGAGAGGGGAGAGACCCAGTACTTC	CASGWERGETQYF
TRBV15	16	once	TRBJ2-7	TRBD1	TGTGCCACCAGCAGATTGAGGACAGGGAGCGCCTACGAGCAGTACTTC	CATSRLRTGSAYEQYF
TRBV29-1	11	-	TRBJ2-7	TRBD1	TGCAGCGGACAGGGGATACACGAGCAGTACTTC	CSGQGIHEQYF
TRBV5-1	16	-	TRBJ2-2	TRBD1	TGCGCCAGCAGCTCACCGGGACAGGGAGGTTCCGGGGAGCTGTTTTTT	CASSSPGQGGSGELFF
TRBV6-5	14	-	TRBJ2-7	TRBD1	TGTGCCATACGGCCGGACAGGAGCTCCTACGAGCAGTACTTC	CAIRPDRSSYEQYF
TRBV6-6	14	-	TRBJ1-2	-	TGTGCCAGCAGTTACCTGGCTCACCCTATGGGCTACACCTTC	CASSYLAHPMGYTF
TRBV20-1	14	-	TRBJ1-2	-	TGCAGTGCCAGAGGCCGGGGGACAAACTATGGCTACACCTTC	CSARGRGTNYGYTF
TRBV7-9	14	-	TRBJ1-5	-	TGTGCCAGCAGCTTTTCCACAGGTAATCAGCCCCAGCATTTT	CASSFSTGNQPQHF
TRBV7-2	15	-	TRBJ2-5	-	TGTGCCAGCAGCTTAGGACCAGGGACCCAAGAGACCCAGTACTTC	CASSLGPGTQETQYF
TRBV20-1	13	-	TRBJ2-1	-	TGCAGTGCTTTTCAGCCCGGGTACAATGAGCAGTTCTTC	CSAFQPGYNEQFF
TRBV25-1	13	-	TRBJ1-6	-	TGTGCCAGCAGTGACAGGCCCAGTTCACCCCTCCACTTT	CASSDRPSSPLHF
TRBV2	15	-	TRBJ2-5	-	TGTGCCAGCAGTGTTTCGTGGGCGTTGGGGGAGACCCAGTACTTC	CASSVSWALGETQYF
TRBV11-2	16	-	TRBJ2-3	-	TGTGCCAGCAGCCCGACAGGCCCCATCTACACAGATACGCAGTATTTT	CASSPTGPIYTDTQYF
TRBV6-2/TRBV6-3	14	-	TRBJ1-1	-	TGTGCCAGCAGTTACGCGGATATGAACACTGAAGCTTTCTTT	CASSYADMNTEAFF
TRBV29-1	13	-	TRBJ2-5	TRBD2	TGCAGCTCCTTGTCTAGCGGCCAAGAGACCCAGTACTTC	CSSLSSGQETQYF
TRBV28	15	-	TRBJ2-1	-	TGTGCCAGCCTAAAGGCGGGATTTGGCCACAATGAGCAGTTCTTC	CASLKAGFGHNEQFF
TRBV5-6	12	-	TRBJ1-1	-	TGTGCCAGCAGCTTCCGGGACGCCATACTATCCTTT	CASSFRDAILSF
TRBV7-2	15	-	TRBJ2-3	-	TGTGCCAGCAGCCCAGATGGCTCCGAGACAGATACGCAGTATTTT	CASSPDGSETDTQYF
TRBV28	14	-	TRBJ2-5	-	TGTGCCAGCAGTTTATCCGCCAGGGTGGAGACCCAGTACTTC	CASSLSARVETQYF
TRBV7-9	13	-	TRBJ1-2	-	TGTGCCAGCAGCTTAGGACAGGATTTTGGCTACACCTTC	CASSLGQDFGYTF
TRBV7-2	13	-	TRBJ2-7	-	TGTGCCAGCAGCTTAGCGATTTGGTACGAGCAGTACTTC	CASSLAIWYEQYF
TRBV12-3/TRBV12-4	13	-	TRBJ2-7	TRBD1	TGTGCCAGCAGAAGGACAGGGGGCTACGAGCAGTACTTC	CASRRTGGYEQYF
TRBV7-9	15	-	TRBJ1-3	TRBD1	TGTGCCAGCAGCGGGACAGGGGGAGAAGGAAACACCATATATTTT	CASSGTGGEGNTIYF
TRBV11-1	15	-	TRBJ2-7	-	TGTGCCAGCAGCGACAGACAGGTCCGCTCCTACGAGCAGTACTTC	CASSDRQVRSYEQYF
TRBV14	15	-	TRBJ1-3	-	TGTGCCAGCAGCCAAGTGAAGTTCTCTGGAAACACCATATATTTT	CASSQVKFSGNTIYF
TRBV20-1	14	-	TRBJ2-4	TRBD2	TGCAGTGCTAGAGATTTTAGCGGGAGCGCCATTCAGTACTTC	CSARDFSGSAIQYF
TRBV5-1	16	few	TRBJ2-3	TRBD2	TGCGCCAGCAGCTTGGCCCTAGCGGGGAGCACAGATACGCAGTATTTT	CASSLALAGSTDTQYF
TRBV29-1	16	once	TRBJ2-2	TRBD2	TGCAGCGTTGACCTAGCGGGCTACGCGAACACCGGGGAGCTGTTTTTT	CSVDLAGYANTGELFF
TRBV25-1	11	-	TRBJ1-6	-	TGTGCCAGCAGTGGGAAGGGTCCCCTCCACTTT	CASSGKGPLHF
TRBV5-4	13	-	TRBJ2-1	-	TGTGCCAGCAGCTTGGGGGACCTCAATGAGCAGTTCTTC	CASSLGDLNEQFF
TRBV28	15	once	TRBJ2-1	TRBD2	TGTGCCAGCAGTCCGACTAGCGGGAGGTACAATGAGCAGTTCTTC	CASSPTSGRYNEQFF
TRBV7-3	16	-	TRBJ2-5	TRBD1	TGTGCCAGCAGCACTCCCGGGACAGGAGACCAAGAGACCCAGTACTTC	CASSTPGTGDQETQYF
TRBV19	13	-	TRBJ2-1	-	TGTGCCAGTAGGGGCCTGTCGGTCGGGGAGCAGTTCTTC	CASRGLSVGEQFF
TRBV7-3	13	-	TRBJ1-1	-	TGTGCCAGCAGCGCGGAGAGGGACACTGAAGCTTTCTTT	CASSAERDTEAFF
TRBV20-1	13	-	TRBJ2-7	-	TGCAGTGCCAAAAAGGACAGCTCCTACGAGCAGTACTTC	CSAKKDSSYEQYF
TRBV14	12	-	TRBJ1-1	-	TGTGCCAGCAGCACCCGCCTGACTGAAGCTTTCTTT	CASSTRLTEAFF
TRBV7-2	13	-	TRBJ1-1	-	TGTGCCAGCAGCTCTCCCGTGAACACTGAAGCTTTCTTT	CASSSPVNTEAFF
TRBV28	15	-	TRBJ1-6	-	TGTGCCAGCAGTACCACTAGGGGAAGGAGTTCACCCCTCCACTTT	CASSTTRGRSSPLHF
TRBV7-2	16	-	TRBJ2-3	TRBD2	TGTGCCAGCAGACTCCAGGGACTAGCGGTGACAGATACGCAGTATTTT	CASRLQGLAVTDTQYF
TRBV2	13	-	TRBJ2-2	-	TGTGCCAGCAGGAGGGAGAACACCGGGGAGCTGTTTTTT	CASRRENTGELFF
TRBV7-8	13	-	TRBJ1-2	-	TGTGCCAGCAGCTTTGGGCTCCTCTATGGCTACACCTTC	CASSFGLLYGYTF
TRBV9	13	-	TRBJ2-1	-	TGTGCCAGCAGCGCTACGACAGAAGGTGAGCAGTTCTTC	CASSATTEGEQFF
TRBV28	13	-	TRBJ2-2	-	TGTGCCAGCAGTTTAAGGAACACCGGGGAGCTGTTTTTT	CASSLRNTGELFF
TRBV7-9	15	-	TRBJ2-5	TRBD1	TGTGCCAGCAGCCGAGTCGACAGGGGAAAAGAGACCCAGTACTTC	CASSRVDRGKETQYF
TRBV5-1	15	-	TRBJ2-7	TRBD2	TGCGCCAGCAGCCCGGGACTAGCGAATCGGTACGAGCAGTACTTC	CASSPGLANRYEQYF